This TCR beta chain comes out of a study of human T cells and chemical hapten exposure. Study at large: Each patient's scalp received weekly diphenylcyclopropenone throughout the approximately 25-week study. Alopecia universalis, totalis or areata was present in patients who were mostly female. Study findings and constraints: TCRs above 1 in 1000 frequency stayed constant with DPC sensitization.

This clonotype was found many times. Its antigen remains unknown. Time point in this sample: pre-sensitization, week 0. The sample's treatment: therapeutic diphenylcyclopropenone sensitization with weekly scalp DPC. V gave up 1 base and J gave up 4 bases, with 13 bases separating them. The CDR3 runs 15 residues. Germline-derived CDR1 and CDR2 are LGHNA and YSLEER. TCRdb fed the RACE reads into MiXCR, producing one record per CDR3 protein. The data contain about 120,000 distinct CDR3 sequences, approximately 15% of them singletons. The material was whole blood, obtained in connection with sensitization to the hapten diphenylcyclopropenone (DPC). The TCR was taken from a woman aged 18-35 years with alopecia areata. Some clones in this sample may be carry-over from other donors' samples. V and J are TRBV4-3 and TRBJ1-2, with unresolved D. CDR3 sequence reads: CASSQGVRLSYGYTF. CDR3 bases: TGCGCCAGCAGCCAAGGAGTCCGACTGTCCTATGGCTACACCTTC.